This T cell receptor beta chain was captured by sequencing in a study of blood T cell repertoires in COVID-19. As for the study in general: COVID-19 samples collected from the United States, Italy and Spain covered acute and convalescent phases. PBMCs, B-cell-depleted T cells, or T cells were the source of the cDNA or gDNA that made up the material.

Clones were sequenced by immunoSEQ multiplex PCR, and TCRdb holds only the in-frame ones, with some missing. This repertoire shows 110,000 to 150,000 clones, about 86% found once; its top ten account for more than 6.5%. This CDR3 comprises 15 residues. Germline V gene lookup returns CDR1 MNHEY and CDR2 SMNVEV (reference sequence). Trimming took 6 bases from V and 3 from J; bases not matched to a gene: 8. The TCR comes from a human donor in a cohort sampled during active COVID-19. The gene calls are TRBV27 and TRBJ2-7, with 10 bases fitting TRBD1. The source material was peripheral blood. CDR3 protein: CASRTGGATFYEQYF. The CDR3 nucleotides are TGTGCCAGCAGGACAGGGGGCGCAACCTTCTACGAGCAGTACTTC.